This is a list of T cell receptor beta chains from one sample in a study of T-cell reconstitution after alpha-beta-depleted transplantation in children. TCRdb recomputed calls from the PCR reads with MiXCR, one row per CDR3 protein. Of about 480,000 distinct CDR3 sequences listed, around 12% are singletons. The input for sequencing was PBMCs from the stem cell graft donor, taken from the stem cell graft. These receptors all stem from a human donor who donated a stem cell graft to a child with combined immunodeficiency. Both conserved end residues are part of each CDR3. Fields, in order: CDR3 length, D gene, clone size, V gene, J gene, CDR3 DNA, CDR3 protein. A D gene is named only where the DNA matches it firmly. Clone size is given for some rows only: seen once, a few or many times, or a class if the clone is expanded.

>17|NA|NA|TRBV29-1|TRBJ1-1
TGCAGCGTTGAAGAGACCATAGGAGGGATCTTGAACACTGAAGCTTTCTTT
CSVEETIGGILNTEAFF
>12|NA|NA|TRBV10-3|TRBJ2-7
TGTGCCATCAGTGCTCGACAGTCCACGCAGTACTTC
CAISARQSTQYF
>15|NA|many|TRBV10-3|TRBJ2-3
TGTGCCATCAGTGAGTCCTCAGGGTCAGTGGATACGCAGTATTTT
CAISESSGSVDTQYF
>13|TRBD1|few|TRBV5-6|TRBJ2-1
TGTGCCAGCAGCTCACAGGGGGCGGGGGAGCAGTTCTTC
CASSSQGAGEQFF
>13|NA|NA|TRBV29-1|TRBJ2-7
TGCAGCGTTGAAGGGGGCTCTTACAACGAGCAGTACTTC
CSVEGGSYNEQYF
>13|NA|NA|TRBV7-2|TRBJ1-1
TGTGCCAGCAGCAGGGTACTGAACACTGAAGCTTTCTTT
CASSRVLNTEAFF
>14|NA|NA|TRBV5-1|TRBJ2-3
TGCGCCAGCAGCTTGGAAAGCGACACAGATACGCAGTATTTT
CASSLESDTDTQYF
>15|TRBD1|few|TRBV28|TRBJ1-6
TGTGCCAGCAGCTCTGGACAGGGAGGACATTCACCCCTCCACTTT
CASSSGQGGHSPLHF
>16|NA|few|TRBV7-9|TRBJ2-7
TGTGCCAGCAGGCAGCCCCCGGGGGGCCTCTCCTACGAGCAGTACTTC
CASRQPPGGLSYEQYF
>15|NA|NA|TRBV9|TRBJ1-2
TGTGCCAGCAGCCCCCGAGTAGGGTCTAACTATGGCTACACCTTC
CASSPRVGSNYGYTF
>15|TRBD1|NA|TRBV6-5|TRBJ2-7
TGTGCCAGCAGTTACACGGAACGGACAGGGTCGGGGCAGTACTTC
CASSYTERTGSGQYF
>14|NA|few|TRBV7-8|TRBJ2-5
TGTGCCAGCAGCAACTATAGCGGCACGGAGACCCAGTACTTC
CASSNYSGTETQYF
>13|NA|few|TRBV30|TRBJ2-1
TGTGCCTGGAGTGACTTCTCCTACAATGAGCAGTTCTTC
CAWSDFSYNEQFF
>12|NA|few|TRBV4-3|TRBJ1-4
TGCGCCAGCAGCCAAGGGACTGAAAAACTGTTTTTT
CASSQGTEKLFF
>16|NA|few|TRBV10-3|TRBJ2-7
TGTGCCATCAAAACCGGGACCTCGACCCGAGGGGACGAGCAGTACTTC
CAIKTGTSTRGDEQYF
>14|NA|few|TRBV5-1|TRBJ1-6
TGCGCCAGCAGCTGGGACCGAAGAAATTCACCCCTCCACTTT
CASSWDRRNSPLHF
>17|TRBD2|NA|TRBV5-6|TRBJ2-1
TGTGCCAGCAGCTTGGTGGGCGGGGGGCCGTCCTACAATGAGCAGTTCTTC
CASSLVGGGPSYNEQFF
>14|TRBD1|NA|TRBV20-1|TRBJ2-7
TGCAGTGCTAGGTGGGCAGGGGGAGAAAACGAGCAGTACTTC
CSARWAGGENEQYF
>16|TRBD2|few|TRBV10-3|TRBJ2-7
TGTGCCATCAGTGAGTACCTAGCGGGATACTCCTACGAGCAGTACTTC
CAISEYLAGYSYEQYF
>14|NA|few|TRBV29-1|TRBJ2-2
TGCAGCATCACAGGGTCGACGGGCACCGGGGAGCTGTTTTTT
CSITGSTGTGELFF
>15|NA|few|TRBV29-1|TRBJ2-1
TGCAGCGTTCACCTGGACGGATTACCCTACAATGAGCAGTTCTTC
CSVHLDGLPYNEQFF
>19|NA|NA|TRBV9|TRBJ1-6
TGTGCCAGCAGCCCAGTACTTGGGACACCTTACTCCTATAATTCACCCCTCCACTTT
CASSPVLGTPYSYNSPLHF
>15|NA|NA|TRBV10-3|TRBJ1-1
TGTGCCATCCGCCCCAGCGGAGGACCAGGCACTGAAGCTTTCTTT
CAIRPSGGPGTEAFF
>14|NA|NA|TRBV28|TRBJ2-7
TGTGCCAGCACCATCGAAGGGGGGCTCGGCGAGCAGTACTTC
CASTIEGGLGEQYF
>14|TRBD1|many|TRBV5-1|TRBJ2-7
TGCGCCAGCAGCTCCTCCGGGACAGGGGACGAGCAGTACTTC
CASSSSGTGDEQYF
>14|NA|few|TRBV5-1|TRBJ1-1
TGCGCCAGCAGCTTGGCTGGGGAGGGCACTGAAGCTTTCTTT
CASSLAGEGTEAFF
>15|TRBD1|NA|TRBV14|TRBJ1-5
TGTGCCAGCAGCCAAGGACAGGGGAGCAATCAGCCCCAGCATTTT
CASSQGQGSNQPQHF
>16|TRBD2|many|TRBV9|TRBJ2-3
TGTGCCAGCAGTATACTGACTAGCGGGGGCTCAGATACGCAGTATTTT
CASSILTSGGSDTQYF
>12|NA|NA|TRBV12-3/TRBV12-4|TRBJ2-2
TGTGCCAGCACCACCCCCTCCGGGGAGCTGTTTTTT
CASTTPSGELFF
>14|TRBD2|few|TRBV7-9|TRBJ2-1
TGTGCCAGCAGCCGGGGACTAGCGGGAGCCCCTCCGGACTTC
CASSRGLAGAPPDF
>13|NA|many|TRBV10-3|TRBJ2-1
TGTGCCATCAGCACCGGGCTCTACAATGAGCAGTTCTTC
CAISTGLYNEQFF
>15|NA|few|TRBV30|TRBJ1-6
TGTGCGGTGAGGGGAGAAGCTGGCGGGAATTCACCCCTCCACTTT
CAVRGEAGGNSPLHF
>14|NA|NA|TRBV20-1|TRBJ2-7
TGCAGTGCCTCGGACCCGACTGGGGCCTACGAGCAGTACTTC
CSASDPTGAYEQYF
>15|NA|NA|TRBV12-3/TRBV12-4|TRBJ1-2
TGTGCCAGCAGTCCCGGGACCCGTTCTAACTATGGCTACACCTTC
CASSPGTRSNYGYTF
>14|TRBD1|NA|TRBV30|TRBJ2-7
TGTGCCTGGAGTGTTGGACAGGGGGCCTACGAGCAGTACTTC
CAWSVGQGAYEQYF
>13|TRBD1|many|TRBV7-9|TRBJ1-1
TGTGCCAGCAGCTACCGACAGGGGACTGAAGCTTTCTTT
CASSYRQGTEAFF
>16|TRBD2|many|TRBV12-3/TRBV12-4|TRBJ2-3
TGTGCCAGCAGTTTAGCGCCTAGCGGGTTCCCAGATACGCAGTATTTT
CASSLAPSGFPDTQYF
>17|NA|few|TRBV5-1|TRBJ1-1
TGCGCCAGCAGCTTGCGAGTGGCAGAACACATGAACACTGAAGCTTTCTTT
CASSLRVAEHMNTEAFF
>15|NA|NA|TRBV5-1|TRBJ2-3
TGCGCCAGCAGCCCACGGTCGGGGCACACAGATACGCAGTATTTT
CASSPRSGHTDTQYF
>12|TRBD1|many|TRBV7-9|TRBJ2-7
TGTGCCACCGGACAGGGGTCCTACGAGCAGTACTTC
CATGQGSYEQYF
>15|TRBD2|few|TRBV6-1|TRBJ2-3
TGTGCCAGCAGTCAAGTAGCGGGGGGCCGGGGTACGCAGTATTTT
CASSQVAGGRGTQYF
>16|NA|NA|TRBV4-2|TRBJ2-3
TGTGCCAGCAGCCAAGTCCTGACCGGAGGGACAGATACGCAGTATTTT
CASSQVLTGGTDTQYF
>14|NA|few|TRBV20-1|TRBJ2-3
TGCAGTGCTAGAGACGTGGGTACCACAGATACGCAGTATTTT
CSARDVGTTDTQYF
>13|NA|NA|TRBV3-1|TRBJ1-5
TGTGCCAGCAGCCAAACCCCAGAACAGCCCCAGCATTTT
CASSQTPEQPQHF
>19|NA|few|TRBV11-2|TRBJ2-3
TGTGCCAGCAGCTTAGGTGTGCGTCTAGGGAATAGGGCCTTAGATACGCAGTATTTT
CASSLGVRLGNRALDTQYF
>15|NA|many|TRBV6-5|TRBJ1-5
TGTGCCAGCAGGACTGCTCTTGGGAGCAATCAGCCCCAGCATTTT
CASRTALGSNQPQHF
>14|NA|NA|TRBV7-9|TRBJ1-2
TGTGCCAGCAGCTTAGTTGGGGTCAGCTATGGCTACACCTTC
CASSLVGVSYGYTF
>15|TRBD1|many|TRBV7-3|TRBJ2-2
TGTGCCAGCAGCTTTAGACAGGGAAGTACCGGGGAGCTGTTTTTT
CASSFRQGSTGELFF
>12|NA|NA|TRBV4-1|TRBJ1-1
TGCGCCACCAGTTCGGGGGGCCCTGAAGCTTTCTTT
CATSSGGPEAFF
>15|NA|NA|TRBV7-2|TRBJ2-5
TGTGCCAGCAGCCTGGGGGCGTCCACCATGGAGACCCAGTACTTC
CASSLGASTMETQYF
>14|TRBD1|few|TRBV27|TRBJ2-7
TGTGCCAGCAGTTTTGGGGACAGGGGACGCGAGCAGTACTTC
CASSFGDRGREQYF
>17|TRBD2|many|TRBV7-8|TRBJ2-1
TGTGCCAGCAGCTTAGCTCGACTAGCGGGAGTATACAATGAGCAGTTCTTC
CASSLARLAGVYNEQFF
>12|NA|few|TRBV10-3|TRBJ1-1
TGTGCCACCTCGACGACAGGATCTGAAGCTTTCTTT
CATSTTGSEAFF
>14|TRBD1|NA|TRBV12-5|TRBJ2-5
TGTGCTAGTGGTTCCGGACAGGGGGGAGAGACCCAGTACTTC
CASGSGQGGETQYF
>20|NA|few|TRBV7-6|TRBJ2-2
TGTGCCAGCAGCCCCTCCACTGGGAGGGGGCTAATGGTGAACACCGGGGAGCTGTTTTTT
CASSPSTGRGLMVNTGELFF